The 29 T cell receptor beta chains presented below share a single source sample, sequenced in a study of blood T cell repertoires in COVID-19. The assay was immunoSEQ multiplex PCR, and TCRdb's table has in-frame clones only and misses some. The top ten clones hold roughly 4% of a sample with around 260,000 clones, roughly four fifths of them seen once. The sample taken for sequencing was PBMCs or T cells enriched from blood (not recorded which). The receptors shown here come from a man aged 25-40 years with acute COVID-19.

This clone has a single count. Other DNA variants within this sample encode the same CDR3. The chain's CDR3 is CASSVGGGDYGYTF. The CDR3 nucleotides read TGTGCCAGCAGCGTAGGCGGGGGAGACTATGGCTACACCTTC. The rearrangement uses TRBV9 and TRBJ1-2; possible D gene TRBD1, 5 bases. The germline gives CDR1 SGDLS, CDR2 YYNGEE. Deletions cut 0 bases from V and 3 bases from J, with 9 bases between. This CDR3 spans 14 amino acids. The full variable domain, its missing parts supplied by reference TRBV9 and TRBJ1-2, is DSGVTQTPKHLITATGQRVTLRCSPRSGDLSVYWYQQSLDQGLQFLIQYYNGEERAKGNILERFSAQQFPDLHSELNLSSLELGDSALYFCASSVGGGDYGYTFGSGTRLTVV.

The chain employs TRBV3-1 (or the pseudogene TRBV3-2) and TRBJ2-7; D may be TRBD2 (5 bases). CDR1 LGHDT and CDR2 YNNKEL come from the germline V gene (reference sequence). Trimming stripped 4 bases from V and 1 base from J, with 11 bases between. This CDR3 has 14 amino acids. Here the CDR3 DNA reads TGTGCCAGCAGCCCTGGAGGCAGATCCTACGAGCAGTACGTC. This gives the protein CASSPGGRSYEQYV.

In this sample, this clone turned up a few times. The chain employs TRBV25-1 and TRBJ1-4; maybe TRBD1 (5 bases). Per germline, CDR1 MGHDK and CDR2 SYGVNS. The CDR3 loop spans 14 amino acids. The ends were cut back, 3 bases at V and 2 bases at J, with 7 bases in the middle. The CDR3 nucleotides read TGTGCCAGCAGTGACGGGGGTACTAATGAAAAACTGTTTTTT. This translates into CASSDGGTNEKLFF.

This clone was counted between two and nine times. CDR3 in amino acids: CASSTVDSGNTIYF. The CDR3 nucleotides read TGTGCCAGCAGTACTGTGGACTCAGGAAACACCATATATTTT. This chain joins TRBV6-1 and TRBJ1-3, with D unresolved. The ends were cut back, 5 bases at V and 4 bases at J, with 12 bases in the middle. The CDR3 is 14 amino acids. Germline lookup yields CDR1 MNHNS and CDR2 SASEGT.

This clone was recorded only once. The rearrangement uses TRBV12-5 and TRBJ2-1; D ambiguous. The germline CDR1 and CDR2 sequences are LGHNT and FRNRAP. This CDR3 is 15 amino acids long. V lost 7 bases to trimming and J lost 5 bases, with 18 bases between them. DNA of the CDR3: TGTGCTAGTGCGGCAGGCCGCCATAGAGACAATGAGCAGTTCTTC. Its protein is CASAAGRHRDNEQFF.

This clone was observed a single time. This chain connects TRBV27 to TRBJ1-2, with D tentatively TRBD1 (5 bases). The V gene's germline CDR1 is MNHEY and CDR2 SMNVEV (reference sequence). V was pared by 5 bases and J by 1 base, with 17 bases between. This CDR3 region has 16 residues. CDR3 residues: CASSPSGGDLNYGYTF. CDR3 DNA sequence: TGTGCCAGCAGTCCCTCGGGGGGGGATCTTAACTATGGCTACACCTTC.

Only a few counts were recorded for this clone. CDR3 sequence (DNA): TGTGCCAGCAGTGAGGCACGGACAGCAACTAATGAAAAACTGTTTTTT. Protein sequence: CASSEARTATNEKLFF. This chain connects TRBV25-1 to TRBJ1-4, with D possibly matching TRBD1 (6 bases). Germline V gene sequence: CDR1 MGHDK, CDR2 SYGVNS. This CDR3 is 16 amino acids long. V was shortened by 3 bases and J by 0 bases, with 11 bases between the two germline ends.

This clone was seen only a few times. This rearrangement joins TRBV29-1 to TRBJ1-1; D unresolved. Germline V gene sequence: CDR1 SQVTM, CDR2 ANQGSEA. The CDR3 length is 13 residues. V shed 8 bases and J shed 2 bases, with 15 bases lying between them. The CDR3 spells CSFFRPTNTEAFF. The CDR3 coding sequence is TGCAGCTTCTTCAGGCCTACCAACACTGAAGCTTTCTTT.

The genes are TRBV9 and TRBJ2-3; D gene unclear. This CDR3 is built from 14 residues. Looked up from germline, CDR1 is SGDLS and CDR2 is YYNGEE. The V end was cut by 4 bases, the J end by 4 bases, with 13 bases between. The CDR3 region is CASSRIDFPDTQYF. CDR3 bases: TGTGCCAGCAGCCGAATAGATTTTCCAGATACGCAGTATTTT.

The chain couples TRBV28 to TRBJ2-3; 7 bases are shared with TRBD2. With 6 bases clipped from V and 6 bases from J, the junction kept 9 bases outside the gene matches. In germline, CDR1 is MDHEN, CDR2 SYDVKM. The CDR3 is 14 amino acids. CDR3 nucleotide sequence: TGTGCCAGCAGCCCCCTGATTAGCGGGGATACGCAGTATTTT. Residues: CASSPLISGDTQYF.

In this sample, this clone turned up once. This rearrangement joins TRBV2 to TRBJ1-2; TRBD1 matches at 7 bases. Trimming at V came to 6 bases and at J to 3 bases, leaving 10 bases not matched to a gene. The CDR3 sequence is 15 residues long. Germline CDR1 reads SNHLY; CDR2 reads FYNNEI. The CDR3 is CASSPRQGWDYGYTF. The CDR3 DNA is TGTGCCAGCAGCCCCAGACAGGGATGGGACTATGGCTACACCTTC.

The chain joins TRBV28 to TRBJ2-1; D is unclear. V gave up 5 bases and J gave up 4 bases, with 12 bases separating them. Looked up from germline, CDR1 is MDHEN and CDR2 is SYDVKM. CDR3 size: 14 residues. CDR3 nucleotides: TGTGCCAGCAGTCAGGCCTACCCTTACAATGAGCAGTTCTTC. Its protein is CASSQAYPYNEQFF.

This chain joins TRBV19 and TRBJ2-1; 9 nucleotides match TRBD2. The CDR3 has 17 amino acids. After removal of 9 bases from V and 8 bases from J, the junction contained 20 bases not matched to a gene. Germline lookup yields CDR1 LNHDA and CDR2 SQIVND (reference sequence). CDR3: CASKSVIRREGRDEQFF. The CDR3 DNA is TGTGCCAGCAAGAGCGTAATCCGGCGGGAGGGCCGTGATGAGCAGTTCTTC.

The chain has TRBV6-5 and TRBJ1-1; 7 nucleotides align to TRBD1. The CDR3 extends over 14 amino acids. CDR1 MNHEY and CDR2 SVGAGI come from the germline V gene. V dropped 3 bases and J dropped 2; count of bases not matched to a gene: 3. DNA for the CDR3: TGTGCCAGCAGTTATAACAGGGGAAACACTGAAGCTTTCTTT. Amino acids: CASSYNRGNTEAFF.

CDR3 sequence (DNA): TGTGCCAGCAGACCACTGACAGGGGGTATAAACTATGGCTACACCTTC. Translation gives CASRPLTGGINYGYTF. This chain uses TRBV5-6 with TRBJ1-2; 9 bases are shared with TRBD1. The germline V gene has CDR1 SGHDT and CDR2 YYEEEE. With 5 bases clipped from V and 2 bases from J, the junction kept 10 bases outside the gene matches. CDR3 size: 16 residues.

The rearrangement joins TRBV7-2 to TRBJ1-5; D might be TRBD1 (5 bases). The ends were cut back, 5 bases at V and 7 bases at J, with 12 bases in the middle. Germline V gene data show CDR1 as SGHTA and CDR2 as FQGNSA. This CDR3 is 13 amino acids long. DNA of the CDR3: TGTGCCAGCAGCGCCCAGGGAGGACAGCCCCAGCATTTT. The encoded protein is CASSAQGGQPQHF.

This chain joins TRBV7-2 and TRBJ1-3; D gene unclear. This CDR3 has 13 amino acids. Germline V lookup: CDR1 SGHTA, CDR2 FQGNSA. V lost 6 bases to trimming and J lost 4 bases, with 10 bases between them. The CDR3 DNA sequence: TGTGCCAGCAGAGCGGGATCGGGAAACACCATATATTTT. Translation gives CASRAGSGNTIYF.

J is TRBJ2-3 and V is TRBV2; 9 positions match TRBD2. Germline CDR1 reads SNHLY; CDR2 reads FYNNEI. CDR3 length: 15 residues. With 4 bases clipped from V and 2 bases from J, the junction kept 4 bases outside the gene matches. The CDR3 region has the DNA TGTGCCAGCAGTGCGGCGGGGGGGCTCACAGATACGCAGTATTTT. Translation gives CASSAAGGLTDTQYF.

The J gene is TRBJ2-4, the V gene TRBV25-1; weak D call: TRBD2 (5 bases). Trimming took off 3 bases at V and 0 bases at J, with 12 bases between the two ends. This CDR3 has 16 residues. The V gene's germline CDR1 is MGHDK and CDR2 SYGVNS. CDR3 loop: CASSDKTGLAKNIQYF. The CDR3 nucleotides are TGTGCCAGCAGTGACAAAACCGGACTAGCCAAAAACATTCAGTACTTC.

The V call is TRBV6-5, the J call TRBJ1-2; the match to TRBD1 covers 9 bases. The junction had 11 bases not matched to a gene; V was cut back by 5 bases and J by 13 bases. The CDR3 is 13 amino acids. Germline lookup yields CDR1 MNHEY and CDR2 SVGAGI. CDR3 amino acids: CASSTGGALRSTF. DNA of the CDR3: TGTGCCAGCAGTACAGGGGGCGCTTTGCGAAGCACCTTC.

This chain links TRBV20-1 with TRBJ1-2; 7 nucleotides line up with TRBD1. Trimming took 3 bases from V and 5 from J; bases not matched to a gene: 12. This CDR3 is built from 15 residues. CDR1 and CDR2 from the germline V gene are DFQATT and SNEGSKA (reference sequence). The CDR3 DNA reads as TGCAGTGCTAGTACTGCCGGACAGGAGACTTATGGCTACACCTTC. Translating gives CSASTAGQETYGYTF.

The genes are TRBV5-1 and TRBJ1-4, with a weak D call TRBD1 (5 bases). The CDR3 has 15 residues. V lost 0 bases, J lost 8 bases, and 14 bases lay in between. CDR1 and CDR2 (germline): SGHRS, YFSETQ. CDR3 sequence (DNA): TGCGCCAGCAGCTTGGCCGGGACTGATAAGGAAAAACTGTTTTTT. This sequence encodes CASSLAGTDKEKLFF.

V gene TRBV30 combines with J gene TRBJ2-7; D is possibly TRBD1 (5 bases). V lost 4 bases and J 1 base, leaving 17 bases between the germline ends. Germline V gives CDR1 GTSNPN, CDR2 SVGIG (reference sequence). The CDR3 consists of 15 residues. DNA for the CDR3: TGTGCCTGGAACGCGGACCGGAAGGGGTCCTACGAGCAGTACGTC. Translated: CAWNADRKGSYEQYV.

A remark on this clone: The junction and the germline gene differ at one end; a read error may be behind it. V is TRBV5-1 and J is TRBJ1-4, with unresolved D. Germline lookup yields CDR1 SGHRS and CDR2 YFSETQ. The CDR3 covers 14 residues. The CDR3 region has the DNA TGTGCCAGCAGCTTGGGAGGTGGTGTAGAAAAACTGTTTTTT. As protein: CASSLGGGVEKLFF.

The table lists this clone with a few counts. The chain carries TRBV12-3 or TRBV12-4 and TRBJ2-1, with 8 bases fitting TRBD2. This CDR3 has 13 residues. The J segment lost 6 bases and the V segment lost 4 bases, leaving 2 bases of the junction unmatched. CDR3 DNA sequence: TGTGCCAGCAGTTCCGGGACTAGCAATGAGCAGTTCTTC. Translated: CASSSGTSNEQFF.

J is TRBJ1-5 and V is TRBV7-9; TRBD1 agrees at 8 bases. The CDR3 consists of 15 residues. The V gene end was trimmed by 3 bases and the J gene end by 4 bases; junction bases not matched to a gene: 5. Germline CDR1 SEHNR, CDR2 FQNEAQ (reference sequence). The DNA for the CDR3 is TGTGCCAGCAGCTTGGGACAGGCGGGGAATCAGCCCCAGCATTTT. This gives the protein CASSLGQAGNQPQHF.

This clone was seen just once. The chain has TRBV5-4 and TRBJ1-2; 10 nucleotides match TRBD1. The CDR3 covers 14 residues. The germline CDR1 and CDR2 sequences are SGHNT and YYREEE (reference sequence). J gave up 5 bases and V 4 bases, and 5 bases lay outside the gene matches. CDR3 amino acids: CASSPGQGRYGYTF. CDR3 nucleotide sequence: TGTGCCAGCAGCCCGGGACAGGGGCGATATGGCTACACCTTC.

V usage is TRBV2 and J usage is TRBJ1-5; TRBD1 is a possible D gene (5 bases). Germline assignment: CDR1 SNHLY and CDR2 FYNNEI. The CDR3 has 13 amino acids. Trimming stripped 6 bases from V and 4 bases from J, with 10 bases between. CDR3 region: CASSLDRNQPQHF. The CDR3 DNA reads TGTGCCAGCAGCCTCGACAGAAATCAGCCCCAGCATTTT. Drawing the rest from reference TRBV2 and TRBJ1-5, the complete variable domain is EPEVTQTPSHQVTQMGQEVILRCVPISNHLYFYWYRQILGQKVEFLVSFYNNEISEKSEIFDDQFSVERPDGSNFTLKIRSTKLEDSAMYFCASSLDRNQPQHFGDGTRLSIL.

V is TRBV7-8 and J is TRBJ2-5, with TRBD2 as a possible D gene (6 bases). CDR3 size: 18 residues. Trimming cost V 0 bases and J 3 bases, with 20 bases left between them. Germline lookup yields CDR1 SGHVS and CDR2 FQNEAQ. The CDR3 sequence: CASSLAGIGFRREETQYF. The CDR3 DNA follows: TGTGCCAGCAGCTTAGCGGGGATAGGGTTTCGGAGGGAAGAGACCCAGTACTTC.